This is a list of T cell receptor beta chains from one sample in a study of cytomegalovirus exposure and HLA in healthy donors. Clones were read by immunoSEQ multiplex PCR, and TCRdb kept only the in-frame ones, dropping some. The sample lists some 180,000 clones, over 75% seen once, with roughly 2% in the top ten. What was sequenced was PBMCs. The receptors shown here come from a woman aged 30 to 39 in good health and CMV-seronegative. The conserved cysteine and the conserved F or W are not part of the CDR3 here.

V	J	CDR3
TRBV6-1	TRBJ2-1	ASSHLPGGNEQF
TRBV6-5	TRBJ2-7	ASRPGQGSYEQY
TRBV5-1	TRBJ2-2	ASSLSGMSGELF
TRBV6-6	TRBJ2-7	ASSSSGPYEQY
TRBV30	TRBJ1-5	AWTGADRAQPQH
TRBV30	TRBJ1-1	AWTRDRVAF
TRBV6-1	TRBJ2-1	ASSESEAHNEQF
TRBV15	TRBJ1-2	ATSRADRGPRYGYT
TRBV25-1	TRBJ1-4	ASSLMDRSATNEKLF
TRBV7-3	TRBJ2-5	ASSLEGQGATQY
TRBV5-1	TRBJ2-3	ASSRGAGTLDTQY
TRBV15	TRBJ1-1	ATSRDLRNTEAF
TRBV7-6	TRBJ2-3	ASSGTGSTDTQY
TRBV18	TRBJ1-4	ASSSRGGLRNEKLF
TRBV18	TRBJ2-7	ASSPLSEQY
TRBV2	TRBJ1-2	ASSELAGNYGYT
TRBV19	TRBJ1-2	ASREERAGTGLSYGYT
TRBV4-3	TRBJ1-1	ASSQGGTGAPGAF
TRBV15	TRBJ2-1	AISGRQTGGTYNEQF
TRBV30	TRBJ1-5	AWSETQGNQPQH
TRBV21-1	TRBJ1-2	ASSKLRDRSNYGYT
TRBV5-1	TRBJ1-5	ASSLGIVGGSNQPQH
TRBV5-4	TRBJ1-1	ASSLVGSEAF
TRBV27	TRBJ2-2	ASSFQRAGGSGELF
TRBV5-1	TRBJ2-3	ASSSPSGDGDTQY
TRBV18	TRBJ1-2	ASSPGQGADYGYT
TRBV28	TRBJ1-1	ASRRQGTGNEAF
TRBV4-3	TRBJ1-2	ASSQEYRPIYGYT
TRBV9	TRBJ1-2	ASSIGGQGASGYGYT
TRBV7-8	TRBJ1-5	ASSLEAGDQPQH
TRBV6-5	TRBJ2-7	ASSYGSGGLSYEQY
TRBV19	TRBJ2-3	ASSAMRTDTQY
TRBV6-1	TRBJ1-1	ASSARTGLNTEAF
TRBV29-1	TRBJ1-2	SVSDREIGYT
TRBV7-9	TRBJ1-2	ASRSLSLGREYGYT
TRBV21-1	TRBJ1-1	ASSKPLRRDGNTEAF
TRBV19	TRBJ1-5	ASSIGPIQH
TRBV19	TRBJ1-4	ASTMFRDNNYKLF
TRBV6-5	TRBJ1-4	ASSLGTGGNEKLF
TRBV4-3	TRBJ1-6	ASSPRGLDSPLH
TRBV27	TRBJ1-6	ASSLAGTVDSPLH
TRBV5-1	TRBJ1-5	ASSLNGRDQPQH
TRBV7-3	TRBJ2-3	ASSLILATTDTQY
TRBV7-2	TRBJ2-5	ASSLVAGGQETQY
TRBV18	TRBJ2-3	ASSPKQAGASTDTQY
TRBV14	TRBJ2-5	ASSQYRGDQETQY
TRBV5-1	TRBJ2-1	ASSFWTSSDGEQF
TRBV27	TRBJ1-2	ASSFRESNYGYT
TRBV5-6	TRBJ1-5	ASSFAGDNQPQH
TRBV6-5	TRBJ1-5	ASSPTTGSNQPQH
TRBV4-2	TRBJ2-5	ASSQDLGGGETQY